This T cell receptor beta chain was documented in a study of T-cell reconstitution after alpha-beta-depleted transplantation in children. Unique molecular identifiers were incorporated during preparation of the TCRbeta library. MiXCR, run by TCRdb on the PCR reads, gives a single entry per CDR3 protein. The sample carries some 350,000 distinct CDR3 sequences, 10% recorded once. CDR3 size: 15 residues. CDR1 and CDR2 (germline): MGHDK, SYGVNS. Trimming removed 1 base from V and 3 bases from J; junction bases left unmatched: 2. This sequence joins TRBV25-1 and TRBJ1-1; 10 positions agree with TRBD1. The TCR was taken from a human donor who donated a stem cell graft to a child with acute lymphoblastic leukemia. This material consisted of PBMCs from the stem cell graft donor, taken from the stem cell graft. CDR3 residues: CASSELGTGDTEAFF. The CDR3, as DNA: TGTGCCAGCAGTGAATTGGGGACAGGGGACACTGAAGCTTTCTTT.